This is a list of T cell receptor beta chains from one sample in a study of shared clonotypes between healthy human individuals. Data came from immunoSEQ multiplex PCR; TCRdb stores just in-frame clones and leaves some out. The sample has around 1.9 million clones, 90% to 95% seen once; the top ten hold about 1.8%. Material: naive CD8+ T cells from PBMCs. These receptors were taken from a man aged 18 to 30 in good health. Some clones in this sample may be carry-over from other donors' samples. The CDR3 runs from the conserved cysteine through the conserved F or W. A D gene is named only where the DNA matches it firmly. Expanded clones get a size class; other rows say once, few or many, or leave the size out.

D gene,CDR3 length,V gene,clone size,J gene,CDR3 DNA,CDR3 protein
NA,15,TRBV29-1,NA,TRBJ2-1,TGCAGCGTTGAAGACCCAGGAAGCTCCTACAATGAGCAGTTCTTC,CSVEDPGSSYNEQFF
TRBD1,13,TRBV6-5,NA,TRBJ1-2,TGTGCCAGCACCACAACAGGGGGCTATGGCTACACCTTC,CASTTTGGYGYTF
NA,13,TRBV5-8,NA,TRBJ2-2,TGTGCCAGCAGCAGCGGGTGGGGACCGGAGCTGTTTTTT,CASSSGWGPELFF
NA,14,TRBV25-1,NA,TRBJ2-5,TGTGCCAGCAGTGAAGACCCCAGGGACGTGGCCCAGTACTTC,CASSEDPRDVAQYF
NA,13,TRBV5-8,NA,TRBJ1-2,TGTGCCAGCAGGGAGACAGGCTTCTATGGCTACACCTTC,CASRETGFYGYTF
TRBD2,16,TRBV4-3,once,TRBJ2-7,TGCGCCAGCAGCCAGAACCCTAGCGGACTCCTCTACGAGCAGTACTTC,CASSQNPSGLLYEQYF
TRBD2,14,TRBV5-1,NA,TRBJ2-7,TGCGCCAGCTACCGCGGGGCGGGGGCCTACGAGCAGTACTTC,CASYRGAGAYEQYF
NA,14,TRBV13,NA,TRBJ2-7,TGTGCCAGCAGCTCCCGGAGGGGCTGGGACGAGCAGTACTTC,CASSSRRGWDEQYF
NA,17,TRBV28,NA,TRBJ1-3,TGTGCCAGCAGTTTAGTTGAGCAGGGAATTTCTGGAAACACCATATATTTT,CASSLVEQGISGNTIYF
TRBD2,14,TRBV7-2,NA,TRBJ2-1,TGTGCCAGCAGCTTTAGCGGGGCCTACAATGAGCAGTTCTTC,CASSFSGAYNEQFF
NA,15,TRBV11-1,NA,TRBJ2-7,TGTGCCAGCAGCCCAGCCCCCAGGGGTACCTACGAGCAGTACTTC,CASSPAPRGTYEQYF
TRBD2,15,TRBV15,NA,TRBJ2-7,TGTGCCACCAGCCCCGGGGGGGGTAGCGGCTACGAGCAGTACTTC,CATSPGGGSGYEQYF
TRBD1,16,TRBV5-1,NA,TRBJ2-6,TGCGCCAGCAGCGGGAGGACAGGGCCTGGGGCCAACGTCCTGACTTTC,CASSGRTGPGANVLTF
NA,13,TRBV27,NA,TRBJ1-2,TGTGCCAGCAGTTTATCGGGCTCCTATGGCTACACCTTC,CASSLSGSYGYTF
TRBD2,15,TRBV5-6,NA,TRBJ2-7,TGTGCCAGCAGCTTGGCAGGAGCGGGAGAGTACGAGCAGTACTTC,CASSLAGAGEYEQYF
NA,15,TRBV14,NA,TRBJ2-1,TGTGCCAGCAGCCAAGTTTCTACCGCCTACAATGAGCAGTTCTTC,CASSQVSTAYNEQFF
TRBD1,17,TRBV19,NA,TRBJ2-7,TGTGCCACCTCGGGACAGGGGTCTTTCCGAACGGTCTACGAGCAGTACTTC,CATSGQGSFRTVYEQYF
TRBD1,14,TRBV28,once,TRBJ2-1,TGTGCCAGCAAACCGGGACAGGCTTACAATGAGCAGTTCTTC,CASKPGQAYNEQFF
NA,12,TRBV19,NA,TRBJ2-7,TGTGCCAGTAGTATTGGGGGCTACGAGCAGTACTTC,CASSIGGYEQYF
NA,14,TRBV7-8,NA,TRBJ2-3,TGTGCCAGCAGACAGGAGGGTGGACGGGATACGCAGTATTTT,CASRQEGGRDTQYF
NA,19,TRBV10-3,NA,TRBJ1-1,TGTGCCATCAGTGAGTCGATTCGCAGGGAGGTTAAGTTGAGCACTGAAGCTTTCTTT,CAISESIRREVKLSTEAFF
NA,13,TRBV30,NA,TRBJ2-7,TGTGCCTGGGACCTTGGCGCAGGGGGGGAGCAGTACTTC,CAWDLGAGGEQYF
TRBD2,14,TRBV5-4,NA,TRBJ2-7,TGTGCCAGCAGCTTGTGGGGACTAGCGTACGAGCAGTACTTC,CASSLWGLAYEQYF
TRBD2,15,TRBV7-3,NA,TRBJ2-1,TGTGCCAGCAGCCAACAACTGGACGGGGGGAATGAGCAGTTCTTC,CASSQQLDGGNEQFF
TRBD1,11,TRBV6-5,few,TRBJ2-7,TGTGCCAGCAGACAGGGGGACGAGCAGTACTTC,CASRQGDEQYF
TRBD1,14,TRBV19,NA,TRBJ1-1,TGTGCCAGTAGATTGGGACAGGGCTACACTGAAGCTTTCTTT,CASRLGQGYTEAFF
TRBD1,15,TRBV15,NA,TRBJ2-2,TGTGCCACCAGTGGTACAGGGGGCAACACCGGGGAGCTGTTTTTT,CATSGTGGNTGELFF
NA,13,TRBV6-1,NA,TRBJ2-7,TGTGCCAGCAGGGGGGTGGATAGGCACGAGCAGTACTTC,CASRGVDRHEQYF
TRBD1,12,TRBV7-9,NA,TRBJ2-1,TGTGCCAGCAGGTTGGGACAGACCGAGCAGTTCTTC,CASRLGQTEQFF
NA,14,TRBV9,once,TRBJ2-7,TGTGCCAGCAGCGTATGGCCAGGAGCCTACGAGCAGTACTTC,CASSVWPGAYEQYF
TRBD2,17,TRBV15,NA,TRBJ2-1,TGTGCCACCAGCAGAGTGGGGAGCGGGAGGGCCGGGGATGAGCAGTTCTTC,CATSRVGSGRAGDEQFF
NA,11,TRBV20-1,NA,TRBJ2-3,TGCAGTCCCCGGGGCACAGATACGCAGTATTTT,CSPRGTDTQYF
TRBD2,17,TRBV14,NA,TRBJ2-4,TGTGCCAGCAGCCAGCTAGCGGGAGAGGGGATTGGAAACATTCAGTACTTC,CASSQLAGEGIGNIQYF
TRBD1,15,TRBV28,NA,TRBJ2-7,TGTGCCAGCAGTTTAATGGGACAGGGGGTGTACGAGCAGTACTTC,CASSLMGQGVYEQYF
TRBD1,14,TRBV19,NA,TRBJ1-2,TGTGCCTCCAAGGAGGGGGCGCACTACTATGGCTACACCTTC,CASKEGAHYYGYTF
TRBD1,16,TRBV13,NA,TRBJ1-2,TGTGCCAGCAGCCAGGGGGCGTCAGCAACGTGGGATGGCTACACCTTC,CASSQGASATWDGYTF
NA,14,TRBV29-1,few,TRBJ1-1,TGCAGCGTTGAATGGAGAGGGTTTAACACTGAAGCTTTCTTT,CSVEWRGFNTEAFF
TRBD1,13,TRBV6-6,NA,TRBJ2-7,TGTGCCAGCAGCGACAGGGTCTCCTACGAGCAGTACTTC,CASSDRVSYEQYF
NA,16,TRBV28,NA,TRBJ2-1,TGTGCCAGCAGTTTAGCCCGGACAACCTTCTACAATGAGCAGTTCTTC,CASSLARTTFYNEQFF
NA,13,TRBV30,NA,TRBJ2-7,TGTGCCTGGAGTTGGGGCAGGAGTTACGAGCAGTACTTC,CAWSWGRSYEQYF
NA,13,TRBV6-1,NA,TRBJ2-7,TGTGCCAGCAGTGCCCAGGCGTCCTACGAGCAGTACTTC,CASSAQASYEQYF
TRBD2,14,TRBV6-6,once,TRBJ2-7,TGTGCCGGGGCGGGAGGGCCGTCGATATACGAGCAGTACTTC,CAGAGGPSIYEQYF
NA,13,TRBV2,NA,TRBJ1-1,TGTGCCAGCGGAGGGACCTTCGGGACTGAAGCTTTCTTT,CASGGTFGTEAFF
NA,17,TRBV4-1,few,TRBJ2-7,TGCGCCAGCAGCCAATCCGGGGCAACCTCAGGACTCTACGAGCAGTACTTC,CASSQSGATSGLYEQYF
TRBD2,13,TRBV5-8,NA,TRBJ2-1,TGTGCCACAGGACTAGCGGGCTACAATGAGCAGTTCTTC,CATGLAGYNEQFF
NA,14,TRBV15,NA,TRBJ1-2,TGTGCCACCAGCAGAGACTCACTGGGGGGTGGCTACACCTTC,CATSRDSLGGGYTF
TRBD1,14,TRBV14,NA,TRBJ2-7,TGTGCCAGCAGCCAAGGGACAGGGTTCTACGAGCAGTACTTC,CASSQGTGFYEQYF
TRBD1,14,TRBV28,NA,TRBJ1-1,TGTGCCAGCAGTTTAGGACAGGGGGGGAATGAAGCTTTCTTT,CASSLGQGGNEAFF
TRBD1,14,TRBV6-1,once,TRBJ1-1,TGTGCCAGCAGTGAAGGGACAGGGAGGACTGAAGCTTTCTTT,CASSEGTGRTEAFF
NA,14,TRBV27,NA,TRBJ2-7,TGTGCCAGCAGTTTGATAGACAGACCATACGAGCAGTACTTC,CASSLIDRPYEQYF
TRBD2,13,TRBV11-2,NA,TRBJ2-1,TGTGCCAGCAGCACCGGGACTAGCGGGCTTCCGTTCTTC,CASSTGTSGLPFF
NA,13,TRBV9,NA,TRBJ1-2,TGTGCCAGCAGCGCTGGGGGCGGCTATGGCTACACCTTC,CASSAGGGYGYTF
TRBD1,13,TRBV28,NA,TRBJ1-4,TGTGCCAGTAGAGGGACAGGGTATGAAAAACTGTTTTTT,CASRGTGYEKLFF
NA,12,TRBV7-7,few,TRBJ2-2,TGTGCCAGCAGACCAGGGACCGGGGAGCTGTTTTTT,CASRPGTGELFF
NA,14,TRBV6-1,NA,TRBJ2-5,TGTGCCAGCAGTGAAAGGCCAGGGGAAGAGACCCAGTACTTC,CASSERPGEETQYF
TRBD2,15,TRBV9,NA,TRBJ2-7,TGTGCCAGCAGCGTTGGCCCTAGCGGGAGTTGGGAGCAGTACTTC,CASSVGPSGSWEQYF
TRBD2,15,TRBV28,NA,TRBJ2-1,TGTGCCAGCAGAGGGGCTAGCGGGAGTAGCAATGAGCAGTTCTTC,CASRGASGSSNEQFF
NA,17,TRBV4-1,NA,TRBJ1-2,TGCGCCAGCAGCCAAGGGACCCGGTTAGGGGAAGTAGGGGGCTACACCTTC,CASSQGTRLGEVGGYTF
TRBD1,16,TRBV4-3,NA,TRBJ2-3,TGCGCCAGCAGCCAAGATTCGGGACAGGGGACAGATACGCAGTATTTT,CASSQDSGQGTDTQYF
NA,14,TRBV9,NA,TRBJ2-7,TGTGCCAGCAGCCCCTTTTTCGGGGTCTACGAGCAGTACTTC,CASSPFFGVYEQYF